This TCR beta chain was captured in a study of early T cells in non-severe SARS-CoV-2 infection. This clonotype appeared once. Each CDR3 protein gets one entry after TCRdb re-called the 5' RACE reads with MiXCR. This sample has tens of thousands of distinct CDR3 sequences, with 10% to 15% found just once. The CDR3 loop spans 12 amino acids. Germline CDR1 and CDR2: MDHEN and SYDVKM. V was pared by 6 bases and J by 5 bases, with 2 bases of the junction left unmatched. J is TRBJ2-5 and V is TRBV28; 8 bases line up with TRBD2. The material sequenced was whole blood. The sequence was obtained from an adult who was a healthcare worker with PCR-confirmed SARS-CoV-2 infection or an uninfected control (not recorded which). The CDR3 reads CASRSGGETQYF. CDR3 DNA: TGTGCCAGCAGGTCGGGGGGGGAGACCCAGTACTTC.